The T cell receptor (beta chain) under discussion was sequenced for a study of T cells in Graves' hyperthyroidism and ophthalmopathy. Using RNA transcripts as the source, TCR beta CDR3 regions were amplified. The HTBI primer set was used in a first-round RT-PCR of the TCR CDR3. TCRdb redid the calling of the multiplex PCR reads with MiXCR, one entry per CDR3 protein. The table records under 650,000 distinct CDR3 sequences, 15% to 20% of them present only once. At least ten counts were recorded for this clonotype. The sequence derives from a woman between 25 and 40 years old with Graves' hyperthyroidism. The specimen was blood.

CDR3 region: CSAKTSGKGETQYF. The DNA for the CDR3 is TGCAGTGCTAAGACTAGCGGGAAGGGAGAGACCCAGTACTTC. The chain recombines TRBV20-1 with TRBJ2-5; TRBD2 matches at 11 bases. The germline V gene encodes CDR1 DFQATT and CDR2 SNEGSKA (reference sequence). The CDR3 has 14 amino acids. The V segment lost 4 bases and the J segment 4 bases; nucleotides outside the gene matches: 5.